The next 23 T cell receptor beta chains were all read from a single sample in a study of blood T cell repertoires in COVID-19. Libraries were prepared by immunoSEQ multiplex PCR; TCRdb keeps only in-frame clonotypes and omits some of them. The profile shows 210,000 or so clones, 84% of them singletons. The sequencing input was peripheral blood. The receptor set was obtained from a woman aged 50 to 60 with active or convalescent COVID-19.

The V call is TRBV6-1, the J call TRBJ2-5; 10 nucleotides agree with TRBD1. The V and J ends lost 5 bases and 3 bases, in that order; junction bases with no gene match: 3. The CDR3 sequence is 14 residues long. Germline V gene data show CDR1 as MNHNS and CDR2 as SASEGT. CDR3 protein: CASSTGQGKETQYF. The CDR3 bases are TGTGCCAGCAGTACGGGACAGGGGAAAGAGACCCAGTACTTC.

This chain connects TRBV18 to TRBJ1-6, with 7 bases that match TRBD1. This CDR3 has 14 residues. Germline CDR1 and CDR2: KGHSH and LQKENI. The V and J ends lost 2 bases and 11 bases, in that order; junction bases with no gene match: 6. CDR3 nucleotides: TGTGCCAGCTCACCAAGCGACAGGGAAACACCCCTCCACTTT. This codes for CASSPSDRETPLHF. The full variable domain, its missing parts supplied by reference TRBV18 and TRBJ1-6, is NAGVMQNPRHLVRRRGQEARLRCSPMKGHSHVYWYRQLPEEGLKFMVYLQKENIIDESGMPKERFSAEFPKEGPSILRIQQVVRGDSAAYFCASSPSDRETPLHFGNGTRLTVT.

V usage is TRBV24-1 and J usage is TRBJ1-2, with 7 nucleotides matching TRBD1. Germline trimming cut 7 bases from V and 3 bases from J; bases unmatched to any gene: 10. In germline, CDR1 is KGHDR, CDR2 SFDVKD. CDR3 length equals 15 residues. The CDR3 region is CATSHRQGPYYGYTF. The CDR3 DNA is TGTGCCACCAGCCACCGACAGGGCCCTTACTATGGCTACACCTTC.

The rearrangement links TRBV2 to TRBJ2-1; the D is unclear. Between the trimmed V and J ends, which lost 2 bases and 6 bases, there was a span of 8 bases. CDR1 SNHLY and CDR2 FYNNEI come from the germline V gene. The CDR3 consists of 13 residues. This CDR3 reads CASSELPVNEQFF. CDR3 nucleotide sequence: TGTGCCAGCAGTGAATTACCGGTCAATGAGCAGTTCTTC. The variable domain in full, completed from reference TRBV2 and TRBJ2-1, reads EPEVTQTPSHQVTQMGQEVILRCVPISNHLYFYWYRQILGQKVEFLVSFYNNEISEKSEIFDDQFSVERPDGSNFTLKIRSTKLEDSAMYFCASSELPVNEQFFGPGTRLTVL.

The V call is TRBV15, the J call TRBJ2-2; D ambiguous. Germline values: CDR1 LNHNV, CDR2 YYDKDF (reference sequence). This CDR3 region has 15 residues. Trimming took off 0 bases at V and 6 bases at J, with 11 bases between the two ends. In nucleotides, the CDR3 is TGTGCCACCAGCAGAGATTCCGCGATACCCGGGGAGCTGTTTTTT. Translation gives CATSRDSAIPGELFF.

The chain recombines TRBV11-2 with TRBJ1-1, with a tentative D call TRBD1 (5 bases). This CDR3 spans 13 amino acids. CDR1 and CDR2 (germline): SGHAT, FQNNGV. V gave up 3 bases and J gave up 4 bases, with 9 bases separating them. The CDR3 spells CASSFVRGTEAFF. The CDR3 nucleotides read TGTGCCAGCAGCTTTGTTAGGGGCACTGAAGCTTTCTTT.

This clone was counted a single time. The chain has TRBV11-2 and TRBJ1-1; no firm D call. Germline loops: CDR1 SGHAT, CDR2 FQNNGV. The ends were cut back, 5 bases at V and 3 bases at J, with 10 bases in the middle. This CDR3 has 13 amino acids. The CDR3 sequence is CASSPRPDTEAFF. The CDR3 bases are TGTGCCAGCAGCCCCCGTCCGGACACTGAAGCTTTCTTT. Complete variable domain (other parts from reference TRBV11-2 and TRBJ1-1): EAGVAQSPRYKIIEKRQSVAFWCNPISGHATLYWYQQILGQGPKLLIQFQNNGVVDDSQLPKDRFSAERLKGVDSTLKIQPAKLEDSAVYLCASSPRPDTEAFFGQGTRLTVV.

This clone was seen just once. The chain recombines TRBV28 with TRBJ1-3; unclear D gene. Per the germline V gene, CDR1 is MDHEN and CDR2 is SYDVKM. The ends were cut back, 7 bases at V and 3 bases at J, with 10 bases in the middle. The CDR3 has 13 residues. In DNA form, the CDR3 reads TGTGCCAGCATACCGTTTAGTGGAAACACCATATATTTT. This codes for CASIPFSGNTIYF. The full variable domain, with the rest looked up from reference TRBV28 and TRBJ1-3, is DVKVTQSSRYLVKRTGEKVFLECVQDMDHENMFWYRQDPGLGLRLIYFSYDVKMKEKGDIPEGYSVSREKKERFSLILESASTNQTSMYLCASIPFSGNTIYFGEGSWLTVV.

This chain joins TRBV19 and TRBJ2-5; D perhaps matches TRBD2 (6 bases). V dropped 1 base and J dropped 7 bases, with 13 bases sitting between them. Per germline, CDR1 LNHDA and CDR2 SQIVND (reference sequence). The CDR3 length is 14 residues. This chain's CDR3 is CASSIVEAGTTQYF. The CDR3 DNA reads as TGTGCCAGTAGTATAGTGGAGGCGGGGACGACCCAGTACTTC.

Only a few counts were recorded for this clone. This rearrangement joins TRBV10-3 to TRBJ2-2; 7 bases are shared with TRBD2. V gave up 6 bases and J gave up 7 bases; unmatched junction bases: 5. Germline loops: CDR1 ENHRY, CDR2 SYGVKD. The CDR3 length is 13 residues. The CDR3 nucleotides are TGTGCCATCAGAGGGAGGGATGACGGGGAGCTGTTTTTT. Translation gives CAIRGRDDGELFF.

CDR3 protein: CASSPGLEAQYF. CDR3 nucleotides: TGCGCCAGCAGCCCAGGGCTAGAGGCGCAGTATTTT. This rearrangement joins TRBV4-1 to TRBJ2-3; TRBD1 might be the D (5 bases). V dropped 4 bases and J dropped 10 bases, with 12 bases sitting between them. CDR3 length: 12 residues. Germline V CDR1 and CDR2: MGHRA, YSYEKL.

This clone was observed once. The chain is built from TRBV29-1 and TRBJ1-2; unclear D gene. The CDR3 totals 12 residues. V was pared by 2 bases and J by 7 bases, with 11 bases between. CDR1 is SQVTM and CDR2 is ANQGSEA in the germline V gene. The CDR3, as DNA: TGCAGCGTTGAAAAGGGCAGCGGTGGCTACACCTTC. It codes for CSVEKGSGGYTF.

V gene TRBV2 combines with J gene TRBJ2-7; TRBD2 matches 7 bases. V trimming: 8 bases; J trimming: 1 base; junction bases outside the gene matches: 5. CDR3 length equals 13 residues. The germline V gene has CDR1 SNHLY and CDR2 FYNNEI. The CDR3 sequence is CASAGDYSYEQYF. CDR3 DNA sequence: TGTGCCAGCGCTGGGGACTATTCCTACGAGCAGTACTTC.

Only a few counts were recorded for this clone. CDR3 nucleotide sequence: TGTGCCAGCAGCTTAAAGCCCCTGACGGGACAAGGCACTGAAGCTTTCTTT. Its translation: CASSLKPLTGQGTEAFF. The J gene is TRBJ1-1, the V gene TRBV7-9; possible D gene TRBD1, 6 bases. The CDR3 is made up of 17 amino acids. CDR1 and CDR2 from the germline V gene are SEHNR and FQNEAQ (reference sequence). The V gene lost 2 bases and the J gene lost 4 bases, with 20 bases spanning the gap.

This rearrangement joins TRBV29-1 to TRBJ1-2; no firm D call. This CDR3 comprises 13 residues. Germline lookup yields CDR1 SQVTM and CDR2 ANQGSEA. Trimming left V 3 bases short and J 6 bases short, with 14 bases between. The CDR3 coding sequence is TGCAGCGTTGAGAAGAGGGAGGAGGATGGCTACACCTTC. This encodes CSVEKREEDGYTF.

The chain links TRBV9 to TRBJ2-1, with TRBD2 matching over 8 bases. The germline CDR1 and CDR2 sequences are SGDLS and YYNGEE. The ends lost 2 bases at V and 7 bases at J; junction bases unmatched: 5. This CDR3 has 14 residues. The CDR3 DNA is TGTGCCAGCAGCGTTCGCACTAGCGGTAATGAGCAGTTCTTC. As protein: CASSVRTSGNEQFF.

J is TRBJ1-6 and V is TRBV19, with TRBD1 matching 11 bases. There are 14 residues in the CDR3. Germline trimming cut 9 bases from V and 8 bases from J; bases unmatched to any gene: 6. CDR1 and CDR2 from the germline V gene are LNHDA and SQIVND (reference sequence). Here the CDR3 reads CASTRGQGDSPLHF. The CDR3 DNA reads TGTGCCAGCACCAGGGGACAGGGGGATTCACCCCTCCACTTT. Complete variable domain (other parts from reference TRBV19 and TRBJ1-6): DGGITQSPKYLFRKEGQNVTLSCEQNLNHDAMYWYRQDPGQGLRLIYYSQIVNDFQKGDIAEGYSVSREKKESFPLTVTSAQKNPTAFYLCASTRGQGDSPLHFGNGTRLTVT.

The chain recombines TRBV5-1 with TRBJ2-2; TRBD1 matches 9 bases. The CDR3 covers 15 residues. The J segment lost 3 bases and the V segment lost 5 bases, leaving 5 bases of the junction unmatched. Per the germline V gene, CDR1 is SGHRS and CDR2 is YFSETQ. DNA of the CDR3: TGCGCCAGCAGGCCCCGGACAGGGGACACCGGGGAGCTGTTTTTT. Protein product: CASRPRTGDTGELFF.

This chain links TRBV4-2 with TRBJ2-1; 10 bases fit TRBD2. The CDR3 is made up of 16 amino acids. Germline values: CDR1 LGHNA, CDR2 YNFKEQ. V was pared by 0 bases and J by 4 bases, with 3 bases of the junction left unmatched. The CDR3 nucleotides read TGTGCCAGCAGCCAAGATGGAGCGGGGGGGTACAATGAGCAGTTCTTC. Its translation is CASSQDGAGGYNEQFF.

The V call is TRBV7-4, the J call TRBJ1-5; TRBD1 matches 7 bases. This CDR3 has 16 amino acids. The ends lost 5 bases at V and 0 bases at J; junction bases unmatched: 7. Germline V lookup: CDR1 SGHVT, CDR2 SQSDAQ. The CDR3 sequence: CASSPDRDRSNQPQHF. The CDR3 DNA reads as TGTGCCAGCAGCCCCGACAGGGACCGTAGCAATCAGCCCCAGCATTTT. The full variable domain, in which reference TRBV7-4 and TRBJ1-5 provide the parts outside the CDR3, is GAGVSQSPRYKVAKRGRDVALRCDSISGHVTLYWYRQTLGQGSEVLTYSQSDAQRDKSGRPSGRFSAERPERSVSTLKIQRTEQGDSAVYLCASSPDRDRSNQPQHFGDGTRLSIL.

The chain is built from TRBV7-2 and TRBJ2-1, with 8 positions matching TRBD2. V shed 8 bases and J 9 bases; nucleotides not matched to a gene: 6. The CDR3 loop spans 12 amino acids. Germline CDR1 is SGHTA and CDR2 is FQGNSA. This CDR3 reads CASSGGVFEQFF. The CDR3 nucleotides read TGTGCCAGCTCGGGGGGGGTCTTTGAGCAGTTCTTC. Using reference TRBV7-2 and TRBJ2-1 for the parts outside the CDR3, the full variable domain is GAGVSQSPSNKVTEKGKDVELRCDPISGHTALYWYRQSLGQGLEFLIYFQGNSAPDKSGLPSDRFSAERTGGSVSTLTIQRTQQEDSAVYLCASSGGVFEQFFGPGTRLTVL.

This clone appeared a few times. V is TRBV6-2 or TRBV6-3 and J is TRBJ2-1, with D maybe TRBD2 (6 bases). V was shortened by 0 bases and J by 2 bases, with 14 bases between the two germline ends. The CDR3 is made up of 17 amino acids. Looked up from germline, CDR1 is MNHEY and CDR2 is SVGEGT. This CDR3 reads CASSYSTSGPAYNEQFF. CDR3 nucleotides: TGTGCCAGCAGTTACTCAACCAGCGGGCCCGCCTACAATGAGCAGTTCTTC.

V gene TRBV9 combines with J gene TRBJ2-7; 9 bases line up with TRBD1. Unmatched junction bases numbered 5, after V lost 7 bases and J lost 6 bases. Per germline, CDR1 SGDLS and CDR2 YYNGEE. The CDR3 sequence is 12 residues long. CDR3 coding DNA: TGTGCCAGCCAGGGACAGGGCCCCGAGCAGTACTTC. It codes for CASQGQGPEQYF. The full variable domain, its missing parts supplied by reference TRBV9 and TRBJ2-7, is DSGVTQTPKHLITATGQRVTLRCSPRSGDLSVYWYQQSLDQGLQFLIQYYNGEERAKGNILERFSAQQFPDLHSELNLSSLELGDSALYFCASQGQGPEQYFGPGTRLTVT.